This is a list of T cell receptor beta chains from one sample in a study of blood T cell repertoires in COVID-19. The assay was immunoSEQ multiplex PCR, and TCRdb's table has in-frame clones only and misses some. The repertoire holds 100,000 or so clones, with 81% as singletons. The specimen sequenced was peripheral blood. The receptors shown here come from a man aged 80 or over with acute or convalescent COVID-19. Both conserved end residues are part of each CDR3. A D gene is named only where the DNA matches it firmly. Clone size appears in some rows only: once, few, many, or a class for an expanded clone.

J gene: TRBJ2-5; D gene: NA; V gene: TRBV11-2; clone size: once; CDR3 DNA: TGTGCCAGCAGCGAGGGAGGGGGCAGGGGGCTCTTCCTTCAAGAGACCCAGTACTTC; CDR3 protein: CASSEGGGRGLFLQETQYF
J gene: TRBJ1-1; D gene: NA; V gene: TRBV6-2/TRBV6-3; clone size: once; CDR3 DNA: TGTGCCAGCAGCCCCGGGAACACTGAAGCTTTCTTT; CDR3 protein: CASSPGNTEAFF
J gene: TRBJ1-1; D gene: TRBD1; V gene: TRBV2; clone size: once; CDR3 DNA: TGTGCCAGCAGTCCCCTGTCAGGGGGCCGCACTGAAGCTTTCTTT; CDR3 protein: CASSPLSGGRTEAFF
J gene: TRBJ1-4; D gene: NA; V gene: TRBV18; clone size: NA; CDR3 DNA: TGTGCCAGCTCACCACCGGATCCGGGTCCAACTAATGAAAAACTGTTTTTT; CDR3 protein: CASSPPDPGPTNEKLFF
J gene: TRBJ2-1; D gene: NA; V gene: TRBV28; clone size: NA; CDR3 DNA: TGTGCCAGCAGTAGTATCGCGGCAGGGTCCTACAATGAGCAGTTCTTC; CDR3 protein: CASSSIAAGSYNEQFF
J gene: TRBJ1-5; D gene: NA; V gene: TRBV28; clone size: once; CDR3 DNA: TGTGCCAGCATTGGACACTATAGCAATCAGCCCCAGCATTTT; CDR3 protein: CASIGHYSNQPQHF
J gene: TRBJ2-5; D gene: TRBD1; V gene: TRBV20-1; clone size: NA; CDR3 DNA: TGCAGTGCTAGTGGCCAGGGGGCTGGAGAGACCCAGTACTTC; CDR3 protein: CSASGQGAGETQYF
J gene: TRBJ1-2; D gene: TRBD1; V gene: TRBV7-2; clone size: NA; CDR3 DNA: TGTGCCAGCAGCTTCCGGGACAGTAGTGGCTACACCTTC; CDR3 protein: CASSFRDSSGYTF
J gene: TRBJ1-5; D gene: TRBD1; V gene: TRBV19; clone size: few; CDR3 DNA: TGTGCCAGTAGGACGACAGGGGGGGGAAGCAATCAGCCCCAGCATTTT; CDR3 protein: CASRTTGGGSNQPQHF
J gene: TRBJ2-3; D gene: NA; V gene: TRBV7-2; clone size: NA; CDR3 DNA: TGTGCCAGCAGCTTACTCCCCCTAGCTACAGATACGCAGTATTTT; CDR3 protein: CASSLLPLATDTQYF
J gene: TRBJ1-3; D gene: NA; V gene: TRBV5-1; clone size: NA; CDR3 DNA: TGCGCCAGCTGTCAGGACAGTGCCTTATTGAACACCATATATTTT; CDR3 protein: CASCQDSALLNTIYF
J gene: TRBJ1-3; D gene: NA; V gene: TRBV6-1; clone size: NA; CDR3 DNA: TGTGCCAGCAGTGACCATTTAACGGGGTCTGGAAACACCATATATTTT; CDR3 protein: CASSDHLTGSGNTIYF
J gene: TRBJ1-5; D gene: TRBD1; V gene: TRBV19; clone size: NA; CDR3 DNA: TGTGCCAGTAGTGCCGACAGGGCTCAGCCCCAGCATTTT; CDR3 protein: CASSADRAQPQHF
J gene: TRBJ2-5; D gene: TRBD1; V gene: TRBV24-1; clone size: NA; CDR3 DNA: TGTGCCACCAGTGATTGGACAGGGGGGAAAGAGACCCAGTACTTC; CDR3 protein: CATSDWTGGKETQYF
J gene: TRBJ2-7; D gene: TRBD1; V gene: TRBV3-1/TRBV3-2; clone size: NA; CDR3 DNA: TGTGCCAGCAGCCGATATAGGCAGGGGGCGGGAGAGCAGTACTTC; CDR3 protein: CASSRYRQGAGEQYF
J gene: TRBJ1-1; D gene: NA; V gene: TRBV7-2; clone size: NA; CDR3 DNA: TGTGCCAGCAGCTTAGCGACGACATCGAACACTGAAGCTTTCTTT; CDR3 protein: CASSLATTSNTEAFF
J gene: TRBJ1-2; D gene: NA; V gene: TRBV19; clone size: once; CDR3 DNA: TGTGCCAGTAGTCCCCAGGGGAACTATGGCTACACCTTC; CDR3 protein: CASSPQGNYGYTF
J gene: TRBJ2-3; D gene: NA; V gene: TRBV5-1; clone size: few; CDR3 DNA: TGCGCCAGCACCAGATCTAGTGTAGCAGATACGCAGTATTTT; CDR3 protein: CASTRSSVADTQYF
J gene: TRBJ1-6; D gene: TRBD1; V gene: TRBV27; clone size: NA; CDR3 DNA: TGTGCCAGCAGCCCCTCGGACAGGGGACCCAATTCACCCCTCCACTTT; CDR3 protein: CASSPSDRGPNSPLHF
J gene: TRBJ2-1; D gene: TRBD2; V gene: TRBV4-1; clone size: NA; CDR3 DNA: TGCGCCAGCAGCCAAGAGCTAGCGGGAGCGGTTGAGCAGTTCTTC; CDR3 protein: CASSQELAGAVEQFF
J gene: TRBJ2-7; D gene: TRBD1; V gene: TRBV12-3/TRBV12-4; clone size: NA; CDR3 DNA: TGTGCCAGCAGTACGGACAGGGGCGAAGAGCAGTACTTC; CDR3 protein: CASSTDRGEEQYF
J gene: TRBJ2-7; D gene: NA; V gene: TRBV7-2; clone size: NA; CDR3 DNA: TGTGCCAGCAGCTTAGTCGCAGATTCCTACGAGCAGTACTTC; CDR3 protein: CASSLVADSYEQYF
J gene: TRBJ2-7; D gene: NA; V gene: TRBV7-9; clone size: NA; CDR3 DNA: TGTGCCAGCAGCTTAGCGGGCTTCTCCTACGAGCAGTACTTC; CDR3 protein: CASSLAGFSYEQYF
J gene: TRBJ1-4; D gene: NA; V gene: TRBV7-9; clone size: NA; CDR3 DNA: TGTGCCAGCAGATCAAACCTCGGGGGATCAACTAATGAAAAACTGTTTTTT; CDR3 protein: CASRSNLGGSTNEKLFF
J gene: TRBJ1-1; D gene: NA; V gene: TRBV4-2; clone size: NA; CDR3 DNA: TGTGCCAGCAGACAAGATATCGTGACAGGTGAAGCTTTCTTT; CDR3 protein: CASRQDIVTGEAFF
J gene: TRBJ1-1; D gene: NA; V gene: TRBV7-9; clone size: NA; CDR3 DNA: TGTGCCAGCAGCGAATGGACAGTGAACACTGAAGCTTTCTTT; CDR3 protein: CASSEWTVNTEAFF
J gene: TRBJ1-1; D gene: NA; V gene: TRBV7-2; clone size: NA; CDR3 DNA: TGTGCCAGCAGCTTAGAGCCCCGTCGGACTGCTGAAGCTTTCTTT; CDR3 protein: CASSLEPRRTAEAFF
J gene: TRBJ1-6; D gene: NA; V gene: TRBV30; clone size: few; CDR3 DNA: TGTGCCTGGAGTGGCCCGGGTTATTCACCCCTCCACTTT; CDR3 protein: CAWSGPGYSPLHF
J gene: TRBJ2-7; D gene: NA; V gene: TRBV3-1/TRBV3-2; clone size: NA; CDR3 DNA: TGTGCCAGCAGCCGGGTCAGGGACTACGAGCAGTACTTC; CDR3 protein: CASSRVRDYEQYF
J gene: TRBJ2-1; D gene: NA; V gene: TRBV5-6; clone size: NA; CDR3 DNA: TGTGCCAGCAGCTTGGACCGGGGGATTTACAATGAGCAGTTCTTC; CDR3 protein: CASSLDRGIYNEQFF
J gene: TRBJ2-2; D gene: NA; V gene: TRBV29-1; clone size: NA; CDR3 DNA: TGCAGCGTTAGTGGGCCCCCCGCTCTGCTGTTTTTT; CDR3 protein: CSVSGPPALLFF
J gene: TRBJ1-5; D gene: TRBD1; V gene: TRBV5-4; clone size: few; CDR3 DNA: TGTGCCAGCAGTGATGGGACAGGGGATGGGCAGCCCCAGCATTTT; CDR3 protein: CASSDGTGDGQPQHF
J gene: TRBJ2-1; D gene: NA; V gene: TRBV4-1; clone size: NA; CDR3 DNA: TGCGCCAGCAGCCTTAGAGACTTGAGCTCCTACAATGAGCAGTTCTTC; CDR3 protein: CASSLRDLSSYNEQFF
J gene: TRBJ1-1; D gene: TRBD1; V gene: TRBV2; clone size: NA; CDR3 DNA: TGTGCCAGCAGCAAGACAGGGAGGAACACTGAAGCTTTCTTT; CDR3 protein: CASSKTGRNTEAFF
J gene: TRBJ2-5; D gene: NA; V gene: TRBV7-2; clone size: NA; CDR3 DNA: TGTGCCAGCAGCCCCTGGACTAGGGGGGGTGGAGAGACCCAGTACTTC; CDR3 protein: CASSPWTRGGGETQYF
J gene: TRBJ2-2; D gene: NA; V gene: TRBV11-1; clone size: NA; CDR3 DNA: TGTGCCAGCAGCTTAGCCGGCGGGGCCGGGGAGCTGTTTTTT; CDR3 protein: CASSLAGGAGELFF
J gene: TRBJ1-3; D gene: TRBD1; V gene: TRBV7-9; clone size: NA; CDR3 DNA: TGTGCCAGCAGTTTCCCCAGGGACAGGGATGGAAACACCATATATTTT; CDR3 protein: CASSFPRDRDGNTIYF